The clone carrying this T cell receptor beta chain was seen repeatedly, ten times or more. No antigen is known for it. The source of the sample is a study of blood T cells in healthy people across ages. Study-level points and caveats: PBMC samples, being unsorted, prevented any conclusive comparison of naive and antigen-experienced cells.

This CDR3 is 16 amino acids long. V dropped 4 bases and J dropped 2; count of bases not matched to a gene: 7. Germline-derived CDR1 and CDR2 are MNHEY and SVGAGI. Samples each yielded at least 5 micrograms of total RNA. Sample-barcoded 5' priming and a J-beta primer mix drove a second PCR of about 7 to 11 cycles. The template-switch adaptor, which had 12 random nucleotides, put a tag on each cDNA molecule. TCRdb processed the 5' RACE reads anew with MiXCR; each CDR3 protein has one entry. The sample has around 1,500,000 distinct CDR3 sequences, under 30% seen once. The chain is built from TRBV6-5 and TRBJ2-5, with 10 bases fitting TRBD1. The specimen was blood. The clonotype was recovered from a woman aged 25 to 39 in good health. Here the CDR3 reads CASSSRDRGGQETQYF. The CDR3 DNA reads TGTGCCAGCAGTTCCCGGGACAGGGGTGGTCAAGAGACCCAGTACTTC.